A selection of T cell receptor beta chains follows, all from one sample in a study of cytomegalovirus exposure and HLA in healthy donors. Assay: immunoSEQ multiplex PCR; the TCRdb copy retains only in-frame clones and omits some. The sample yields approximately 240,000 clones, 82% seen once. The sample was PBMCs. The receptors shown here come from a middle-aged woman in good health and CMV-seropositive. Each CDR3 is given with its conserved first and last residue. The D gene is left open where the match is weak. Some rows mark clone size as missing; the rest say once, few, many or name a class of expanded clone.

TRBD1	TRBV7-7	.	TRBJ2-7	CASSSTGAGEQYF	TGTGCCAGCAGCTCGACAGGGGCCGGAGAGCAGTACTTC
TRBD2	TRBV7-2	once	TRBJ2-1	CASSSPGLAGDNEQFF	TGTGCCAGCAGCTCGCCCGGACTAGCGGGGGACAATGAGCAGTTCTTC
TRBD2	TRBV4-3	few	TRBJ2-5	CASSQDASGIQETQYF	TGCGCCAGCAGCCAAGACGCTAGCGGAATCCAAGAGACCCAGTACTTC
.	TRBV30	.	TRBJ1-5	CAWSVSGNQPQHF	TGTGCCTGGAGTGTCTCTGGCAATCAGCCCCAGCATTTT
.	TRBV6-5	.	TRBJ1-2	CASSPGPGHFSGYTF	TGTGCCAGCAGCCCTGGACCGGGACATTTTTCGGGCTACACCTTC
.	TRBV9	.	TRBJ2-2	CASSRANEGTGELFF	TGTGCCAGCAGCCGCGCCAACGAGGGTACCGGGGAGCTGTTTTTT
.	TRBV9	.	TRBJ2-1	CASSEGQTGAHEQFF	TGTGCCAGCAGCGAGGGGCAGACGGGAGCCCATGAGCAGTTCTTC
.	TRBV7-9	.	TRBJ1-3	CSSSSIGIDGNTIYF	TGTTCCAGCAGCTCCATCGGGATAGACGGAAACACCATATATTTT
.	TRBV7-3	.	TRBJ2-1	CASSPPGTGTNEQFF	TGTGCCAGCAGCCCCCCGGGGACTGGAACCAATGAGCAGTTCTTC
TRBD2	TRBV7-9	.	TRBJ2-1	CASRYTTSGGAWSYNEQFF	TGTGCCAGCAGATACACGACTAGCGGGGGGGCCTGGTCCTACAATGAGCAGTTCTTC
.	TRBV4-3	.	TRBJ2-2	CASSQDLVAGELFF	TGCGCCAGCAGCCAAGATTTAGTTGCCGGGGAGCTGTTTTTT
TRBD1	TRBV10-1	.	TRBJ1-6	CASSEWDRDQNNSPLHF	TGCGCCAGCAGTGAGTGGGACAGGGATCAAAATAATTCACCCCTCCACTTT
.	TRBV5-1	.	TRBJ1-2	CASSGGLSSQGKYGYTF	TGCGCCAGCAGCGGGGGCTTGTCTAGCCAAGGAAAATATGGCTACACCTTC
TRBD2	TRBV4-2	.	TRBJ2-7	CASSHVTHSGGSYEQYF	TGTGCCAGCAGCCACGTAACTCATAGCGGGGGATCCTACGAGCAGTACTTC
.	TRBV5-8	.	TRBJ1-2	CASSLITGNYGYTF	TGTGCCAGCAGCTTGATTACAGGGAACTATGGCTACACCTTC
.	TRBV5-6	.	TRBJ1-3	CASSLFQGPYSGNTIYF	TGTGCCAGCAGCTTGTTTCAGGGGCCCTACTCTGGAAACACCATATATTTT
.	TRBV14	few	TRBJ2-7	CASSQDWRRNGRDEQYF	TGTGCCAGCAGCCAAGATTGGAGGCGCAACGGAAGGGACGAGCAGTACTTC
.	TRBV5-4	few	TRBJ1-1	CASSQGSTEAFF	TGTGCCAGCAGCCAAGGGAGCACTGAAGCTTTCTTT
.	TRBV2	.	TRBJ2-3	CASTFTDTQYF	TGTGCCAGCACCTTCACAGATACGCAGTATTTT
.	TRBV6-1	.	TRBJ1-1	CASGAEMNTEAFF	TGTGCCAGCGGGGCAGAGATGAACACTGAAGCTTTCTTT
TRBD1	TRBV19	.	TRBJ1-2	CASSGASGTGWNYGYTF	TGTGCCAGTAGTGGAGCCTCCGGGACAGGGTGGAACTATGGCTACACCTTC
TRBD1	TRBV11-3	.	TRBJ2-2	CASSQRTGTAGELFF	TGTGCCAGCAGCCAACGGACAGGGACCGCCGGGGAGCTGTTTTTT
TRBD2	TRBV11-2	once	TRBJ2-7	CASSLEFLAGEGEYF	TGTGCCAGCAGCTTAGAATTCCTAGCGGGAGAGGGTGAATACTTC
TRBD1	TRBV10-2	.	TRBJ2-1	CASSESGTGNEQFF	TGCGCCAGCAGTGAGTCGGGGACAGGTAATGAGCAGTTCTTC
.	TRBV2	.	TRBJ2-5	CASIPPGFQETQYF	TGTGCCAGCATTCCTCCAGGGTTCCAAGAGACCCAGTACTTC
TRBD1	TRBV10-1	.	TRBJ1-2	CASPRTGGAEGYTF	TGCGCCAGCCCACGGACAGGGGGCGCGGAAGGCTACACCTTC
.	TRBV6-6	.	TRBJ1-4	CASSYQGGENEKLFF	TGTGCCAGCAGTTACCAGGGTGGGGAAAATGAAAAACTGTTTTTT
.	TRBV21-1	.	TRBJ1-2	CASSKGGGADGYTF	TGTGCCAGCAGCAAAGGAGGGGGCGCTGATGGCTACACCTTC
TRBD2	TRBV29-1	.	TRBJ2-3	CSVDILGLAGGDTQYF	TGCAGCGTTGATATATTGGGACTAGCGGGAGGAGATACGCAGTATTTT
.	TRBV11-3	few	TRBJ1-1	CASSLAPSPEAFF	TGTGCCAGCAGCTTAGCGCCGAGCCCTGAAGCTTTCTTT
.	TRBV6-5	.	TRBJ2-1	CASRRDMNNEQFF	TGTGCCAGCCGCCGGGACATGAACAATGAGCAGTTCTTC
.	TRBV2	.	TRBJ1-3	CASSTQGLRNTIYF	TGTGCCAGCAGCACCCAGGGTCTCAGAAACACCATATATTTT
TRBD1	TRBV6-6	few	TRBJ1-2	CASRTQDRVYGYTF	TGTGCCAGCAGGACTCAGGACAGGGTCTATGGCTACACCTTC
TRBD2	TRBV7-2	.	TRBJ2-5	CASSPNSGGPGETQYF	TGTGCCAGCAGCCCTAATAGCGGGGGGCCGGGAGAGACCCAGTACTTC
.	TRBV6-1	few	TRBJ1-1	CASSATGNTEAFF	TGTGCCAGCAGTGCTACAGGGAACACTGAAGCTTTCTTT
.	TRBV7-2	once	TRBJ1-5	CASSLFRGNQPQHF	TGTGCCAGCAGCTTATTCCGGGGCAATCAGCCCCAGCATTTT
.	TRBV7-9	.	TRBJ2-1	CSSSFIRGHYNEQFF	TGTTCCAGCAGCTTTATAAGGGGTCACTACAATGAGCAGTTCTTC
TRBD2	TRBV19	.	TRBJ2-3	CASSIRLAGRVDTQYF	TGTGCCAGTAGTATTCGGCTAGCGGGGAGGGTGGATACGCAGTATTTT
.	TRBV30	.	TRBJ1-2	CAWSVLGRGGYTF	TGTGCCTGGAGTGTACTTGGCCGCGGTGGCTACACCTTC
TRBD1	TRBV18	.	TRBJ1-2	CASSPGQGGVVDGYTF	TGTGCCAGCTCACCGGGACAGGGAGGTGTAGTCGATGGCTACACCTTC
.	TRBV10-2	.	TRBJ2-1	CASSESSGLAEQFF	TGCGCCAGCAGTGAGTCGAGCGGGCTAGCGGAGCAGTTCTTC
TRBD1	TRBV19	.	TRBJ2-6	CASSRQGAGGANVLTF	TGTGCCAGTAGTAGACAGGGGGCGGGAGGGGCCAACGTCCTGACTTTC
.	TRBV27	.	TRBJ2-5	CASSLLLGDETQYF	TGTGCCAGCAGTCTGCTGCTTGGAGACGAGACCCAGTACTTC
.	TRBV11-1	once	TRBJ1-2	CASSLTANYGYTF	TGTGCCAGCAGCTTAACAGCTAACTATGGCTACACCTTC